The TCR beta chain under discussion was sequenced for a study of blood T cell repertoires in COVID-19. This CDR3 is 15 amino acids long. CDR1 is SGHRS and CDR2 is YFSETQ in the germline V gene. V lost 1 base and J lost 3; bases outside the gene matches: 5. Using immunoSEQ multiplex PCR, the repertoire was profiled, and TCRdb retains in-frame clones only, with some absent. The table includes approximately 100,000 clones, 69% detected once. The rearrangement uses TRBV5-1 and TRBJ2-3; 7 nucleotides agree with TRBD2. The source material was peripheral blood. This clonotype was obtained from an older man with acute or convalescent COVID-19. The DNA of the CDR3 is TGCGCCAGCAGCTTGCTAGCGGCCGTTACAGATACGCAGTATTTT. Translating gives CASSLLAAVTDTQYF.